This TCR beta chain was documented in a study of blood T cell repertoires in COVID-19. For the study at large: Acute and convalescent COVID-19 specimens originated in the United States, Italy and Spain.

Data came from immunoSEQ multiplex PCR; TCRdb stores just in-frame clones and leaves some out. The sample yields about 46,000 clones, around 86% seen once. Germline V CDR1 and CDR2: MDHEN, SYDVKM. This CDR3 is built from 13 residues. V was cut by 3 bases and J by 10 bases, with 13 bases left in between. This chain links TRBV28 with TRBJ2-1; a weak D match, TRBD1 (5 bases). The receptor was isolated from a man in his fifties or sixties with active COVID-19. Sequencing was done on a sample of peripheral blood. The CDR3 reads CASSLSRWGEQFF. The DNA for the CDR3 is TGTGCCAGCAGTTTGAGCAGGTGGGGCGAGCAGTTCTTC.